Presented here are 15 T cell receptor beta chains from one specimen sequenced in a study of monozygotic twins with inflammatory bowel disease. TCRdb reprocessed the 5' RACE reads, with one entry per CDR3 protein and no DNA. Here the sample table reports 310,000 or so distinct CDR3 sequences. Sequencing used blood. The receptors stem from a human donor with ulcerative colitis or Crohn's disease, or a healthy co-twin of an affected twin (not recorded which).

V is TRBV7-9 and J is TRBJ2-1; the TCRdb call, TRBD2, lacks DNA for checking. This CDR3 is built from 16 residues. Germline values: CDR1 SEHNR, CDR2 FQNEAQ (reference sequence). CDR3 sequence reads: CASSLWGGTGYNEQFF.

This chain links TRBV5-1 with TRBJ2-1. The CDR3 runs to 18 residues. CDR1 SGHRS and CDR2 YFSETQ come from the germline V gene. The CDR3 sequence: CASSLYGHEDGDNNEQFF.

This sequence joins TRBV3-1 and TRBJ2-2; TCRdb's D gene call, TRBD1, goes unchecked for lack of DNA. This CDR3 spans 16 amino acids. Germline CDR1 reads LGHDT; CDR2 reads YNNKEL (reference sequence). This chain's CDR3 is CASSQTGRSNTGELFF.

The chain employs TRBV19 and TRBJ1-1. Germline V gene data show CDR1 as LNHDA and CDR2 as SQIVND (reference sequence). There are 12 residues in the CDR3. CDR3 amino acids: CASRRRNTEAFF.

The chain is built from TRBV6-2 or TRBV6-3 and TRBJ2-2; TCRdb returns TRBD2, unconfirmable since there is no DNA. Germline V gene lookup returns CDR1 MNHEY and CDR2 SVGEGT. The CDR3 runs 15 residues. The CDR3 spells CASRSSGRDTGELFF.

V gene TRBV5-1 combines with J gene TRBJ2-1. This CDR3 has 15 residues. Per the germline V gene, CDR1 is SGHRS and CDR2 is YFSETQ. This chain's CDR3 is CASSLGSGAYNEQFF.

The chain uses TRBV2 and TRBJ1-3. Per the germline V gene, CDR1 is SNHLY and CDR2 is FYNNEI. CDR3 length equals 13 residues. This CDR3 reads CASGQISGNTIYF.

The rearrangement joins TRBV28 to TRBJ1-2; TCRdb picks TRBD1, but there is no DNA to check that call. Per the germline V gene, CDR1 is MDHEN and CDR2 is SYDVKM. The CDR3 consists of 16 residues. This CDR3 reads CASSSASVPDHYGYTF.

This sequence joins TRBV30 and TRBJ2-3. The CDR3 is 13 residues long. CDR1 and CDR2 (germline): GTSNPN, SVGIG (reference sequence). The CDR3 sequence is CAWSVKGTDTQYF. The entire variable domain, with the rest obtained from reference TRBV30 and TRBJ2-3, is as follows: SQTIHQWPATLVQPVGSPLSLECTVEGTSNPNLYWYRQAAGRGLQLLFYSVGIGQISSEVPQNLSASRPQDRQFILSSKKLLLSDSGFYLCAWSVKGTDTQYFGPGTRLTVL.

This chain links TRBV28 with TRBJ2-6. Germline V gives CDR1 MDHEN, CDR2 SYDVKM. The length of the CDR3 is 16 residues. The CDR3 sequence is CASSFSVGSGANVLTF.

The chain recombines TRBV12-3 or TRBV12-4 with TRBJ2-7; TCRdb reports TRBD2, a call that lacks DNA to check it against. The CDR3 is 15 residues long. The CDR3 sequence: CASSLREASANEQYF.

This chain uses TRBV29-1 with TRBJ1-4; TCRdb selects TRBD1, and the lack of DNA leaves this call unchecked. CDR1 is SQVTM and CDR2 is ANQGSEA in the germline V gene. The CDR3 totals 15 residues. CDR3 protein: CSGQGAVPDHEKLFF. The full variable domain, its missing parts supplied by reference TRBV29-1 and TRBJ1-4, is SAVISQKPSRDICQRGTSLTIQCQVDSQVTMMFWYRQQPGQSLTLIATANQGSEATYESGFVIDKFPISRPNLTFSTLTVSNMSPEDSSIYLCSGQGAVPDHEKLFFGSGTQLSVL.

The chain combines TRBV28 with TRBJ2-1; TCRdb's D call of TRBD2 is untestable without DNA. This CDR3 has 14 residues. From germline, CDR1 is MDHEN and CDR2 SYDVKM. The CDR3 loop reads CASSGLAGDNEQFF. Complete variable domain (other parts from reference TRBV28 and TRBJ2-1): DVKVTQSSRYLVKRTGEKVFLECVQDMDHENMFWYRQDPGLGLRLIYFSYDVKMKEKGDIPEGYSVSREKKERFSLILESASTNQTSMYLCASSGLAGDNEQFFGPGTRLTVL.

The chain carries TRBV7-6 and TRBJ1-1. The CDR3 sequence is 17 residues long. CDR1 is SGHVS, CDR2 FNYEAQ, per germline. The CDR3: CASSFTLREGLNTEAFF.

The V gene is TRBV27, the J gene TRBJ1-5; TCRdb's D call, TRBD1, is unchecked because there is no DNA. This CDR3 is built from 16 residues. Per the germline V gene, CDR1 is MNHEY and CDR2 is SMNVEV (reference sequence). The CDR3 spells CASSETGGPRGQPQHF.